The present TCR beta chain was sequenced within a study of T cell responses to AZD1222 COVID-19 vaccine. TCRdb's copy holds only in-frame clones and misses some; the assay was immunoSEQ multiplex PCR. The sample shows some 140,000 clones, around 93% of them seen only once. V lost 3 bases and J lost 3, with 12 bases in between. The germline CDR1 and CDR2 sequences are LNHNV and YYDKDF (reference sequence). The CDR3 contains 15 residues. With regard to this clone: Its specificity is not known.

Study findings and constraints: Donors were largely white British and mainly female; clonal diversity was possibly underestimated. At study baseline, merely more than 5 AZD1222 recipients were seropositive. In all cases, repertoires were sampled only after the peak T cell response. Once two AZD1222 doses were given, Spike-specific TCR breadth and depth went up.

This clonotype was sampled from an adult in good health. This material consisted of peripheral blood, taken on day 0 of AZD1222 vaccination. The rearrangement links TRBV15 to TRBJ1-5, with D possibly TRBD1 on 6 matching bases. Written as DNA, the CDR3 is TGTGCCACCAGCAGCGGGAGGGGGTCCAATCAGCCCCAGCATTTT. Protein: CATSSGRGSNQPQHF.